Each of the 18 T cell receptor beta chains below was sequenced from the same sample in a study of blood T cell repertoires in COVID-19. Using immunoSEQ multiplex PCR, the repertoire was profiled, and TCRdb retains in-frame clones only, with some absent. The data hold about 190,000 clones, with 81% observed a single time. The source material was peripheral blood. These receptors all come from a woman aged 80 or over with COVID-19, enrolled during active disease.

A single count supports this clone. The chain recombines TRBV18 with TRBJ2-3; TRBD2 aligns across 8 bases. The germline CDR1 and CDR2 sequences are KGHSH and LQKENI. There are 16 residues in the CDR3. The V and J ends lost 1 base and 0 bases, in that order; junction bases with no gene match: 3. CDR3 sequence reads: CASSPQRGSSTDTQYF. The CDR3 region has the DNA TGTGCCAGCTCACCACAGCGGGGGTCTAGCACAGATACGCAGTATTTT.

This rearrangement joins TRBV28 to TRBJ2-2; weak D call: TRBD2 (7 bases). From germline, CDR1 is MDHEN and CDR2 SYDVKM. The V and J ends lost 7 bases and 5 bases respectively, with 14 bases between them. The CDR3 extends over 14 amino acids. The CDR3 spells CASIGGARTGELFF. The CDR3 DNA reads TGTGCCAGCATTGGGGGGGCGCGTACCGGGGAGCTGTTTTTT.

The J gene is TRBJ2-1, the V gene TRBV5-1, with TRBD1 as a possible D gene (6 bases). The V and J ends lost 3 bases and 7 bases respectively, with 14 bases between them. Germline assignment: CDR1 SGHRS and CDR2 YFSETQ. The CDR3 length is 14 residues. Here the CDR3 reads CASSSGDDGNEQFF. DNA of the CDR3: TGCGCCAGCAGCTCAGGGGACGACGGGAATGAGCAGTTCTTC.

This clone was seen a few times. This chain connects TRBV2 to TRBJ2-2; D not certain. This CDR3 has 14 residues. The germline CDR1 and CDR2 sequences are SNHLY and FYNNEI. Trimming stripped 6 bases from V and 0 bases from J, with 8 bases between. DNA of the CDR3: TGTGCCAGCAGCGGTGCGTCGAACACCGGGGAGCTGTTTTTT. Its translation is CASSGASNTGELFF.

This sequence joins TRBV27 and TRBJ1-4, with unresolved D. With 6 bases removed from V and 5 bases from J, the gap between germline ends came to 16 bases. Per the germline V gene, CDR1 is MNHEY and CDR2 is SMNVEV (reference sequence). The CDR3 is 15 amino acids. CDR3 in amino acids: CASRLLGPENEKLFF. The DNA of the CDR3 is TGTGCCAGCAGACTCCTCGGTCCCGAAAATGAAAAACTGTTTTTT. The variable domain in full, completed from reference TRBV27 and TRBJ1-4, reads EAQVTQNPRYLITVTGKKLTVTCSQNMNHEYMSWYRQDPGLGLRQIYYSMNVEVTDKGDVPEGYKVSRKEKRNFPLILESPSPNQTSLYFCASRLLGPENEKLFFGSGTQLSVL.

The V gene is TRBV9, the J gene TRBJ2-3, with 16 bases matching TRBD2. The germline V gene encodes CDR1 SGDLS and CDR2 YYNGEE. The junction had 2 bases not matched to a gene; V was cut back by 3 bases and J by 4 bases. This CDR3 region has 16 residues. CDR3 protein: CASSEGLAGGADTQYF. The CDR3 DNA sequence: TGTGCCAGCAGCGAGGGACTAGCGGGAGGGGCAGATACGCAGTATTTT.

V is TRBV5-1 and J is TRBJ1-2; 7 bases align to TRBD1. The V gene's germline CDR1 is SGHRS and CDR2 YFSETQ. The CDR3 loop spans 15 amino acids. V was clipped by 4 bases and J by 7 bases; unmatched bases: 13. CDR3 in DNA: TGCGCCAGCAGCCCCACCGCTGAGACAGGGTTTGGCTACACCTTC. As protein: CASSPTAETGFGYTF.

The V gene is TRBV5-6, the J gene TRBJ1-3; no clear D. The CDR3 is 15 amino acids. The germline gives CDR1 SGHDT, CDR2 YYEEEE. The ends were cut back, 4 bases at V and 4 bases at J, with 15 bases in the middle. CDR3 protein: CASSEGRGSGNTIYF. Written as DNA, the CDR3 is TGTGCCAGCAGCGAAGGACGGGGATCGGGAAACACCATATATTTT. The full variable domain, in which reference TRBV5-6 and TRBJ1-3 provide the parts outside the CDR3, is DAGVTQSPTHLIKTRGQQVTLRCSPKSGHDTVSWYQQALGQGPQFIFQYYEEEERQRGNFPDRFSGHQFPNYSSELNVNALLLGDSALYLCASSEGRGSGNTIYFGEGSWLTVV.

Details on this clone: At one boundary the junction diverges from the germline segment, which might be a read error. The CDR3 loop reads CSGQPDGDF. DNA for the CDR3: TGCAGTGGCCAACCTGACGGGGACTTC. The chain uses TRBV20-1 and TRBJ2-7; weak D call: TRBD2 (5 bases). This CDR3 is 9 amino acids long. Germline lookup yields CDR1 DFQATT and CDR2 SNEGSKA (reference sequence).

J is TRBJ2-3 and V is TRBV4-2; 7 nucleotides agree with TRBD2. The CDR3 has 16 residues. Losses at the gene ends were 4 bases for V and 2 bases for J; bases not matched to a gene: 9. Germline CDR1 LGHNA, CDR2 YNFKEQ. The CDR3 sequence: CASSRAGTIPTDTQYF. CDR3 coding DNA: TGTGCCAGCAGCCGAGCCGGGACTATCCCCACAGATACGCAGTATTTT.

The chain joins TRBV5-6 to TRBJ2-4; 7 nucleotides line up with TRBD2. Germline assignment: CDR1 SGHDT and CDR2 YYEEEE. This CDR3 contains 15 residues. Losses at the gene ends were 3 bases for V and 13 bases for J; bases not matched to a gene: 16. The CDR3 region is CASSWAGETGALQYF. The CDR3 nucleotides read TGTGCCAGCAGCTGGGCGGGGGAAACCGGGGCATTGCAGTACTTC.

The chain is built from TRBV7-9 and TRBJ1-1; weak D call: TRBD1 (5 bases). There are 14 residues in the CDR3. Germline CDR1 reads SEHNR; CDR2 reads FQNEAQ (reference sequence). V gave up 5 bases and J gave up 7 bases, with 17 bases separating them. Here the CDR3 DNA reads TGTGCCAGCAGCGGGAGGGCGGGACGCGTTGAAGCTTTCTTT. Translated: CASSGRAGRVEAFF.

The chain employs TRBV6-4 and TRBJ1-4; TRBD1 matches 7 bases. V lost 7 bases and J lost 10; bases outside the gene matches: 15. The germline CDR1 and CDR2 sequences are MRHNA and SNTAGT. The CDR3 spans 15 residues. The CDR3, as DNA: TGTGCCAGCACCACGGGACAGCCTACCCCCATAAAACTGTTTTTT. Translated, it gives CASTTGQPTPIKLFF.

This chain joins TRBV4-2 and TRBJ2-7; 10 nucleotides line up with TRBD2. Per germline, CDR1 LGHNA and CDR2 YNFKEQ. The J segment lost 4 bases and the V segment lost 0 bases, leaving 12 bases of the junction unmatched. The CDR3 totals 18 residues. The CDR3 region is CASSQEGAGLAEKYEQYF. CDR3 in DNA: TGTGCCAGCAGCCAAGAAGGTGCCGGACTAGCGGAAAAATACGAGCAGTACTTC.

This clone was observed a single time. The chain carries TRBV29-1 and TRBJ1-2, with 8 bases matching TRBD1. With V trimmed by 3 bases and J by 3 bases, 9 bases remained unmatched. Per the germline V gene, CDR1 is SQVTM and CDR2 is ANQGSEA. The CDR3 runs 15 residues. CDR3 loop: CSVESAPGGYYGYTF. The CDR3 nucleotides read TGCAGCGTTGAGTCGGCCCCAGGGGGCTACTATGGCTACACCTTC.

The rearrangement uses TRBV29-1 and TRBJ2-3, with 12 bases lining up with TRBD2. Germline loops: CDR1 SQVTM, CDR2 ANQGSEA. This CDR3 spans 15 amino acids. With V trimmed by 6 bases and J by 4 bases, 8 bases remained unmatched. The CDR3 sequence: CSVVPTSGGSDTQYF. The CDR3 DNA follows: TGCAGCGTGGTCCCGACTAGCGGGGGTTCAGATACGCAGTATTTT.

The chain is built from TRBV27 and TRBJ2-7, with D unresolved. There are 14 residues in the CDR3. Germline CDR1 MNHEY, CDR2 SMNVEV (reference sequence). V was cut by 5 bases and J by 0 bases, with 11 bases left in between. The CDR3 reads CASSPLAASYEQYF. DNA for the CDR3: TGTGCCAGCAGTCCCCTGGCGGCCTCCTACGAGCAGTACTTC.

V and J are TRBV15 and TRBJ1-2; maybe TRBD1 (6 bases). V was shortened by 0 bases and J by 7 bases, with 12 bases between the two germline ends. Germline CDR1 and CDR2: LNHNV and YYDKDF (reference sequence). The CDR3 is made up of 14 amino acids. CDR3: CATSRDIGRGGYTF. The CDR3 nucleotides read TGTGCCACCAGCAGAGATATTGGCAGGGGTGGCTACACCTTC.